The entry below describes one TCR beta chain. The clone's antigen remains unknown. Base qualities are not provided; no much larger clone lies one nucleotide away. Hyperthyroidism patients were newly diagnosed, were aged 18 to 65 years, and had a disease duration under 2 months. Patients with other autoimmune diseases, uncontrolled infections, pregnancy or lactation were excluded from the study. Diagnosis relied on clinical symptoms, serum thyroxine, TRAb, thyroid ultrasound and orbital computed tomography. Trizol reagent was used to extract the total RNA, and its quality was then checked on an Agilent 2100 Bioanalyzer. For repertoire sequencing, the TCR beta CDR3 regions were amplified from RNA transcripts. A first-round RT-PCR used HTBI primers with the Qiagen OneStep RT-PCR kit, followed by a second-round multiplex PCR, size selection and purification. Sequencing of the libraries was carried out on an Illumina HiSeq2000 in paired-end mode with 100 bp reads. The study's processing was this. Reads were processed with SOAPnuke, discarding reads with adapters, uncalled bases, mean Phred below 15, or no exact constant-primer or identifier match. COPE v1.2.5 was used to merge high-quality paired reads. Each unique nucleotide sequence was defined as a clonotype, and clonotypes were aligned to IMGT TRB V, D and J references with MiTCR v1.1. Analysis was restricted to V-J combinations with a frequency above 0.0001, which covered 99.2% of repertoires. For each V-J combination, a TCR clonal expansion and chaos score was defined as F50 clonal expansion divided by the chaos observed in the TCRdist matrix. Features were reduced by Welch's t-statistics and random forest to 10 to 15 V-J combinations, which fed a naive Bayes classifier. The similarity between thyroid and blood repertoires was quantified using the Morisita-Horn index. TCRdb trimmed the raw reads at Q25, called clones with MiXCR and kept productive beta chains. Entries are consolidated by CDR3 protein sequence, retaining the most common genes and DNA. These V and J calls are TCRdb output, not the study's own analysis. In all, the sample holds over a million distinct CDR3 sequences, and about 38% of those were seen once. The top ten constitute roughly 11% of the sample.

This entry is derived from a study of Graves' ophthalmopathy and Graves' hyperthyroidism (dated by TCRdb to between 2018 and 2020). Describing the broader study: Stable hyperthyroidism was defined as no progression to ophthalmopathy within 18 months of follow-up. TCR beta repertoire signatures were used to distinguish Graves' ophthalmopathy from Graves' hyperthyroidism and to predict progression to ophthalmopathy. In total, approximately 130 blood samples were TCR-sequenced: some 43 ophthalmopathy, roughly 77 hyperthyroidism and 17 hyperthyroidism-to-ophthalmopathy patients. To explore V-J signatures that distinguish ophthalmopathy from hyperthyroidism, a discovery set of around 100 patients was enrolled, made up of 43 with ophthalmopathy and fewer than 60 with stable hyperthyroidism. The independent validation cohort included around 19 hyperthyroidism patients plus 17 patients who later progressed from hyperthyroidism to ophthalmopathy. In roughly six hyperthyroidism patients, the T-cell repertoire of thyroid tissue was compared with the T-cell repertoire of blood. Following sampling, methimazole starting at 30 mg daily was administered to hyperthyroidism patients, and high-dose intravenous methylprednisolone was administered to ophthalmopathy patients.

The full study reports these points: In cross-validation, the 13-signature model distinguished ophthalmopathy from stable hyperthyroidism with 87.88% sensitivity and 81% to 82% specificity, while in the test set the corresponding values were around 79% and 71%. In validation, the model predicted ophthalmopathy progression with over 60% sensitivity and 72% to 80% specificity; eleven to twelve predicted patients were CT-confirmed with GO in a median of around 6 months. Sample size was not statistically predetermined, and group allocation was not concealed from the investigators. Among expanded thyroid clonotypes with frequency above 0.001, most also showed up in blood, which suggests that blood repertoires may reflect the thyroid immune response.

CDR1 and CDR2, looked up from the germline V gene, are WSHSY and SAAADI. Trimming removed 8 bases from V and 7 bases from J; the gene matches leave 12 bases unexplained. Its CDR3 holds 14 amino acids, cysteine through phenylalanine. Of the read, only the CDR3 DNA is kept; its 42 bases are in frame from base 1. The source is an adult man with Graves' hyperthyroidism. Recombination linked TRBV10-2 to TRBJ2-7, with 9 junctional bases fitting TRBD2. The sample comprised peripheral blood or thyroid tissue (not recorded which). This receptor carries the CDR3 CASRSGTSPREQYF. The sequenced DNA: TGCGCCAGCCGGTCCGGGACTAGCCCGAGGGAGCAGTACTTC.